This T cell receptor (beta chain) was observed in a study of identical twins. Study outcomes and limitations: Weaker excess twin sharing was seen among beta out-of-frame sequences. The authors drew conclusions from cross-sectional statistical analysis rather than following the same donors.

TCRdb itself ran the 5' RACE reads through MiXCR, one entry per CDR3 protein. In the table there are 690,000 or so distinct CDR3 sequences, roughly 6% of which are singletons. The CDR3 extends over 12 amino acids. The V gene lost 5 bases and the J gene lost 9 bases, with 10 bases spanning the gap. Germline CDR1 LNHNV, CDR2 YYDKDF (reference sequence). This clonotype came up many times. The antigen is undetermined. The source is a man aged 18 to 30 in good health. The J gene is TRBJ2-2, the V gene TRBV15; no reliable D call. Sequencing was carried out using naive T cells sorted from blood. The CDR3: CATSLNARELFF. The DNA for the CDR3 is TGTGCCACCAGCCTCAATGCTCGGGAGCTGTTTTTT.